The 28 T cell receptor beta chains reported below all come from one sample, sequenced in a study of blood T cells in healthy people across ages (dated by TCRdb to the mid-2010s). To prepare the library, 5' RACE was applied. TCRdb records Illumina HiSeq 2500 as the sequencer. A second PCR of about 7 to 12 cycles was run with a J-beta primer mix and a sample-barcoded 5' primer. TCRdb reran the public reads through fastp at Q25 and MiXCR, keeping productive beta chains. Rows with a matching CDR3 protein are joined into one entry that keeps the most common DNA and genes. For this sample the table gives some 790,000 distinct CDR3 sequences, of which less than 35% were detected only once. Around a sixth of the sample is taken by the ten largest. The sequenced material came from blood. The receptors were sampled from a woman of 80 years or more in good health.

This clonotype has a count of ten or more. The chain couples TRBV2 to TRBJ2-6, with 9 bases fitting TRBD1. The ends lost 9 bases at V and 1 base at J; junction bases unmatched: 4. This CDR3 spans 15 amino acids. In germline, CDR1 is SNHLY, CDR2 FYNNEI. CDR3 amino acids: CARGTGRSGANVLTF. The CDR3 DNA is TGTGCCAGGGGGACAGGGCGATCTGGGGCCAACGTCCTGACTTTC.

This clonotype was recorded at least ten times. The CDR3 is CASSEFNSVAQETQYF. Here the CDR3 DNA reads TGTGCCAGCAGTGAATTTAATTCGGTGGCCCAAGAGACCCAGTACTTC. The V call is TRBV25-1, the J call TRBJ2-5, with D unresolved. Germline V CDR1 and CDR2: MGHDK, SYGVNS. The CDR3 is made up of 16 amino acids. Between the trimmed V and J ends, which lost 1 base and 1 base, there was a span of 13 bases.

Remarks on this clonotype: Possible read error: a much larger clone is one base away. This chain joins TRBV20-1 and TRBJ2-3; the D gene is possibly TRBD2 (5 bases). Germline lookup yields CDR1 DFQATT and CDR2 SNEGSKA (reference sequence). Deletions cut 2 bases from V and 0 bases from J, with 12 bases between. The CDR3 spans 15 residues. CDR3 nucleotide sequence: TGCAGTGCTAGACCCCGGGGTAGAAGCACAGATACGCAGTATTTT. This sequence encodes CSARPRGRSTDTQYF.

This clonotype has a count of ten or more. The V gene is TRBV6-5, the J gene TRBJ2-4; 10 bases map to TRBD1. The J segment lost 8 bases and the V segment lost 5 bases, leaving 3 bases of the junction unmatched. The CDR3 is 13 amino acids. CDR1 and CDR2 from the germline V gene are MNHEY and SVGAGI. CDR3: CASSRTGGDIQYF. The CDR3 bases are TGTGCCAGCAGTAGGACAGGGGGGGACATTCAGTACTTC.

Comments on this clonotype: This may come from a read error, since a much larger clone is one base off. The chain uses TRBV5-4 and TRBJ1-2; 10 bases line up with TRBD1. The germline V gene has CDR1 SGHNT and CDR2 YYREEE (reference sequence). The CDR3 length is 14 residues. V gave up 7 bases and J gave up 3 bases; unmatched junction bases: 6. For the CDR3, the DNA is TGTGCCAGCGGCTGGGGGACAGGGGACTATGGCTACACCTTC. This translates into CASGWGTGDYGYTF.

Regarding this clonotype: A much larger clone lies one base from this, so it may be a read error. Lacking the conserved final phenylalanine or tryptophan, this CDR3 likely reflects a read error. The chain has TRBV12-3 or TRBV12-4 and TRBJ2-3; 9 bases are shared with TRBD2. The CDR3 has 18 amino acids. The V segment lost 7 bases and the J segment 0 bases; nucleotides outside the gene matches: 14. CDR3 in DNA: TGTGCCAGCATCGCGGGGGGGGCGCACCGGGGGAGCACAGATACGCAGTATTCT. Amino acid sequence: CASIAGGAHRGSTDTQYS.

J is TRBJ2-1 and V is TRBV10-3, with 9 bases lining up with TRBD1. Trimming cost V 2 bases and J 7 bases; bases outside gene matches: 6. This CDR3 is built from 15 residues. CDR1 ENHRY and CDR2 SYGVKD come from the germline V gene. CDR3 nucleotide sequence: TGTGCCATCAGTGAGGGCCGGGACAGGGAGAATGAGCAGTTCTTC. Protein: CAISEGRDRENEQFF.

On this clonotype: A much larger clone differs from this one at a single base, so this may be a read error. The J gene is TRBJ2-5, the V gene TRBV7-9; 7 bases align to TRBD1. The V gene's germline CDR1 is SEHNR and CDR2 FQNEAQ (reference sequence). The CDR3 runs to 14 residues. The CDR3 is CTSSLKGAGETQYF. CDR3 coding DNA: TGTACCAGCAGCTTAAAGGGGGCCGGGGAGACCCAGTACTTC.

This clonotype was detected many times. The chain uses TRBV12-3 or TRBV12-4 and TRBJ1-1; D gene uncertain. V was pared by 1 base and J by 0 bases, with 9 bases between. This CDR3 comprises 15 residues. CDR3 sequence: CASSLERALNTEAFF. Written as DNA, the CDR3 is TGTGCCAGCAGTTTAGAGAGGGCCCTGAACACTGAAGCTTTCTTT.

There are many counts of this clonotype. The chain employs TRBV6-2 or TRBV6-3 and TRBJ2-3, with D perhaps TRBD2 (6 bases). The CDR3 is 15 amino acids. V gave up 7 bases and J gave up 1 base, with 15 bases separating them. Looked up from germline, CDR1 is MNHEY and CDR2 is SVGEGT. The CDR3 protein is CASNRPGLRTDTQYF. The CDR3 DNA follows: TGTGCCAGCAATCGTCCGGGACTCCGCACAGATACGCAGTATTTT.

This chain connects TRBV21-1 to TRBJ1-4; the table's TRBD1 call for D was not verified on the DNA. TRBV21-1 is a documented pseudogene. The CDR3 consists of 15 residues. The CDR3 bases are TGTGCCAGCAGACCCGGGGAATCGGGAAATGAAAAACTGTTTTTT. It encodes CASRPGESGNEKLFF.

The chain is built from TRBV6-5 and TRBJ1-1; D perhaps matches TRBD1 (6 bases). Trimming took off 7 bases at V and 4 bases at J, with 13 bases between the two ends. Per the germline V gene, CDR1 is MNHEY and CDR2 is SVGAGI. The CDR3 consists of 13 residues. The CDR3 DNA reads as TGTGCCAGCAAAGGACAGTCTCCCACTGAAGCTTTCTTT. Protein sequence: CASKGQSPTEAFF.

The table lists this clonotype with many counts. J is TRBJ2-7 and V is TRBV20-1, with D possibly being TRBD2 (6 bases). CDR1 and CDR2 from the germline V gene are DFQATT and SNEGSKA (reference sequence). The CDR3 covers 15 residues. V lost 5 bases to trimming and J lost 0 bases, with 17 bases between them. For the CDR3, the DNA is TGCAGTGCTCCAATTGGCGGGGCGAGCTCCTACGAGCAGTACTTC. It is translated as CSAPIGGASSYEQYF.

This clonotype was recorded at least ten times. This sequence joins TRBV12-3 or TRBV12-4 and TRBJ2-7; D might be TRBD2 (7 bases). V shed 1 base and J shed 3 bases, with 16 bases lying between them. The CDR3 is made up of 16 amino acids. CDR3 coding DNA: TGTGCCAGCAGTTTAGGGGAGGGGGTGGGTAGCTACGAGCAGTACTTC. Translated, it gives CASSLGEGVGSYEQYF.

This clonotype has a handful of counts. The V and J genes are TRBV30 and TRBJ1-1; D is undetermined. The CDR3 has 13 residues. V lost 0 bases and J 2 bases, leaving 7 bases between the germline ends. The germline V gene has CDR1 GTSNPN and CDR2 SVGIG (reference sequence). The CDR3 reads CAWSVRPNTEAFF. Here the CDR3 DNA reads TGTGCCTGGAGTGTAAGGCCCAACACTGAAGCTTTCTTT.

This clonotype has just a few counts. V usage is TRBV28 and J usage is TRBJ1-4, with 10 bases that match TRBD1. Trimming cost V 5 bases and J 2 bases; bases outside gene matches: 5. CDR1 is MDHEN and CDR2 is SYDVKM in the germline V gene. The CDR3 is 16 amino acids. In nucleotides, the CDR3 is TGTGCCAGCAGTGGGACAGGGGTGGTTACTAATGAAAAACTGTTTTTT. Translating it yields CASSGTGVVTNEKLFF.

This clonotype was seen a few times. A much larger clone lies one base from this, so it may be a read error. The rearrangement uses TRBV20-1 and TRBJ2-5, with 9 bases identical to TRBD1. Germline V lookup: CDR1 DFQATT, CDR2 SNEGSKA (reference sequence). This CDR3 region has 13 residues. Written as DNA, the CDR3 is TGCTGCGCACCCGGGACAGGGAAAGAGACCCAGTACTTC. Protein product: CCAPGTGKETQYF.

This clonotype showed up many times. The chain carries TRBV15 and TRBJ2-1, with 9 bases aligning to TRBD1. Germline CDR1 is LNHNV and CDR2 is YYDKDF (reference sequence). Trimming removed 5 bases from V and 12 bases from J; junction bases left unmatched: 14. The CDR3 is 15 amino acids. The CDR3 nucleotides are TGTGCCACCAGCTCGCGCAACGGACAGGGGATGATGCAGTTCTTC. This sequence encodes CATSSRNGQGMMQFF.

This clonotype was counted ten times or more. The rearrangement links TRBV7-8 to TRBJ2-1, with 8 bases lining up with TRBD2. V trimming: 4 bases; J trimming: 9 bases; junction bases outside the gene matches: 14. Per the germline V gene, CDR1 is SGHVS and CDR2 is FQNEAQ. The CDR3 has 16 residues. CDR3 amino acids: CASSSRPGLAGSEQFF. The CDR3 DNA is TGTGCCAGCAGCTCCCGACCTGGACTAGCAGGATCTGAGCAGTTCTTC.

This clonotype came up a few times. The chain uses TRBV2 and TRBJ1-6; D is uncertain. This CDR3 has 13 residues. CDR1 is SNHLY, CDR2 FYNNEI, per germline. Trimming stripped 6 bases from V and 5 bases from J, with 8 bases between. The CDR3 DNA reads TGTGCCAGCAGGGGTCAGGATAATTCACCCCTCCACTTT. It specifies CASRGQDNSPLHF.

The table lists this clonotype with a count of one. The J gene is TRBJ2-1, the V gene TRBV7-2; D unresolved. V lost 1 base and J 8 bases, leaving 9 bases between the germline ends. Germline CDR1 SGHTA, CDR2 FQGNSA. This CDR3 is 13 amino acids long. DNA of the CDR3: TGTGCCAGCAGCTTAGGTGTTGTTTATGAGCAGTTCTTC. It translates to CASSLGVVYEQFF. The variable domain in full, completed from reference TRBV7-2 and TRBJ2-1, reads GAGVSQSPSNKVTEKGKDVELRCDPISGHTALYWYRQSLGQGLEFLIYFQGNSAPDKSGLPSDRFSAERTGGSVSTLTIQRTQQEDSAVYLCASSLGVVYEQFFGPGTRLTVL.

Regarding this clonotype: With a much larger clone just one base away, this may be a read error. The chain combines TRBV3-1 with TRBJ2-1; TRBD2 agrees at 8 bases. The CDR3 has 14 amino acids. CDR1 and CDR2 from the germline V gene are LGHDT and YNNKEL (reference sequence). In DNA, the CDR3 is TGTGCCAGCAGCCTCGGGGGGGCCGGCAATGGGCAGTTCTTC. Its translation: CASSLGGAGNGQFF.

The chain uses TRBV2 and TRBJ2-4; 9 nucleotides align to TRBD2. Trimming removed 1 base from V and 4 bases from J; junction bases left unmatched: 2. Germline V CDR1 and CDR2: SNHLY, FYNNEI. The CDR3 is 15 residues long. CDR3 DNA sequence: TGTGCCAGCAGTGAAGGACTAGCGGTTAAAAACATTCAGTACTTC. It codes for CASSEGLAVKNIQYF.

As to this clonotype: Just one base apart from a much larger clone, this may be a read error. V usage is TRBV5-6 and J usage is TRBJ2-3; D is unclear. This CDR3 contains 15 residues. The V gene's germline CDR1 is SGHDT and CDR2 YYEEEE. CDR3 region: CASSLGTSRTDTRYF. For the CDR3, the DNA is TGTGCCAGCAGCCTAGGAACTTCTCGCACAGATACGCGGTATTTT.

This clonotype was picked up many times. The chain joins TRBV9 to TRBJ2-1, with 15 nucleotides matching TRBD2. Germline values: CDR1 SGDLS, CDR2 YYNGEE. The CDR3 is 15 residues long. V lost 3 bases to trimming and J lost 6 bases; unmatched junction nucleotides: 1. The CDR3 loop is CASSAGLAGGNEQFF. For the CDR3, the DNA is TGTGCCAGCAGCGCGGGACTAGCGGGGGGCAATGAGCAGTTCTTC.

A few counts support this clonotype. The V call is TRBV6-2 or TRBV6-3, the J call TRBJ1-5; TRBD1 is a possible D gene (5 bases). The CDR3 consists of 13 residues. Trimming took 10 bases from V and 6 from J, leaving 16 bases between them. Germline assignment: CDR1 MNHEY and CDR2 SVGEGT. The CDR3 spells CATRWGTGQPQHF. The CDR3 DNA sequence: TGTGCCACCCGATGGGGGACGGGTCAGCCCCAGCATTTT.

The sample holds a few counts of this clonotype. The rearrangement links TRBV20-1 to TRBJ1-2, with 8 nucleotides matching TRBD1. The CDR3 is 15 residues long. Germline values: CDR1 DFQATT, CDR2 SNEGSKA (reference sequence). Germline trimming cut 6 bases from V and 4 bases from J; bases unmatched to any gene: 13. CDR3 sequence (DNA): TGCAGTGCCCCGAAAGGACAGGGTGGCGTCTATGGCTACACCTTC. Its translation is CSAPKGQGGVYGYTF.

This chain joins TRBV6-5 and TRBJ2-5; possible D gene TRBD2, 7 bases. Trimming cost V 2 bases and J 5 bases, with 15 bases left between them. Germline assignment: CDR1 MNHEY and CDR2 SVGAGI. The CDR3 extends over 15 amino acids. The CDR3 loop is CASSYKRGGRETQYF. In DNA form, the CDR3 reads TGTGCCAGCAGTTACAAGAGGGGGGGCCGTGAGACCCAGTACTTC.